This passage covers 28 T cell receptor beta chains from one sample sequenced in a study of T cell responses to AZD1222 COVID-19 vaccine. Sequencing used immunoSEQ multiplex PCR; TCRdb keeps in-frame clones, though not all of them. The table includes some 45,000 clones, around 90% detected once. The specimen comprised peripheral blood, sampled 28 days after the second AZD1222 dose. The receptor source for this set is an adult who received the AZD1222 COVID-19 vaccine.

The rearrangement joins TRBV5-4 to TRBJ2-1; 7 nucleotides align to TRBD2. The V gene's germline CDR1 is SGHNT and CDR2 YYREEE (reference sequence). The trim removed 5 bases at V and 6 bases at J, leaving 11 bases unmatched. This CDR3 contains 15 residues. The CDR3, as DNA: TGTGCCAGCAGTAGCGGGCCTAGCGAGTCCAATGAGCAGTTCTTC. Its protein product is CASSSGPSESNEQFF.

CDR3 amino acids: CSASSPTGARYEQYF. The DNA for the CDR3 is TGCAGTGCTAGTAGCCCGACAGGGGCTCGCTACGAGCAGTACTTC. The chain uses TRBV20-1 and TRBJ2-7; TRBD1 matches at 8 bases. The V gene's germline CDR1 is DFQATT and CDR2 SNEGSKA (reference sequence). After removal of 3 bases from V and 3 bases from J, the junction contained 10 bases not matched to a gene. The CDR3 has 15 amino acids.

V gene TRBV6-5 combines with J gene TRBJ1-1; no reliable D call. Between the trimmed V and J ends, which lost 2 bases and 6 bases, there was a span of 10 bases. Germline V gene data show CDR1 as MNHEY and CDR2 as SVGAGI. CDR3 length: 13 amino acids. The CDR3, as DNA: TGTGCCAGCAGTTACACCCCAAGTTCTGAAGCTTTCTTT. Translating it yields CASSYTPSSEAFF.

There are a few counts of this clone. The rearrangement links TRBV5-1 to TRBJ2-7; TRBD2 agrees at 8 bases. This CDR3 is 15 amino acids long. With 3 bases clipped from V and 0 bases from J, the junction kept 5 bases outside the gene matches. Germline loops: CDR1 SGHRS, CDR2 YFSETQ. CDR3 residues: CASSSSGGSSYEQYF. The CDR3 region has the DNA TGCGCCAGCAGCTCCAGCGGGGGCAGCTCCTACGAGCAGTACTTC.

V and J are TRBV6-5 and TRBJ2-5; 7 bases are a match to TRBD2. The length of the CDR3 is 16 residues. CDR1 is MNHEY, CDR2 SVGAGI, per germline. The V and J ends lost 0 bases and 5 bases, in that order; junction bases with no gene match: 9. This CDR3 is CASSYSPRGGWETQYF. CDR3 bases: TGTGCCAGCAGTTACTCACCCCGCGGGGGTTGGGAGACCCAGTACTTC.

The chain is built from TRBV19 and TRBJ1-4, with D maybe TRBD1 (5 bases). Germline CDR1 is LNHDA and CDR2 is SQIVND (reference sequence). This CDR3 is built from 15 residues. V lost 2 bases to trimming and J lost 8 bases, with 15 bases between them. CDR3 in amino acids: CASSIWDRQREKLFF. The CDR3 coding sequence is TGTGCCAGTAGTATATGGGACCGCCAAAGGGAAAAACTGTTTTTT.

The chain joins TRBV7-2 to TRBJ2-1; TRBD2 matches 7 bases. Germline CDR1 SGHTA, CDR2 FQGNSA. The V gene end was trimmed by 3 bases and the J gene end by 7 bases; junction bases not matched to a gene: 3. CDR3 length equals 13 residues. CDR3 coding DNA: TGTGCCAGCAGCTTTGGGGGGGGGAATGAGCAGTTCTTC. Its protein is CASSFGGGNEQFF.

The V gene is TRBV21-1, the J gene TRBJ1-2. TRBV21-1 counts as a pseudogene. This CDR3 has 13 amino acids. The CDR3 loop reads CAYLRAGHYGYTF. As DNA, the CDR3 is TGTGCCTACCTTCGGGCAGGACACTATGGCTACACCTTC.

The rearrangement links TRBV4-2 to TRBJ1-6; D unclear. The CDR3 sequence is 15 residues long. Trimming took off 6 bases at V and 8 bases at J, with 17 bases between the two ends. Germline loops: CDR1 LGHNA, CDR2 YNFKEQ. The CDR3 here is CASSSSNRYDSPLHF. CDR3 nucleotides: TGTGCCAGCAGTTCAAGTAATAGGTACGATTCACCCCTCCACTTT.

The table lists this clone with a count of one. V gene TRBV6-5 combines with J gene TRBJ1-6; D not resolved. From germline, CDR1 is MNHEY and CDR2 SVGAGI. The CDR3 spans 13 residues. V was shortened by 6 bases and J by 9 bases, with 12 bases between the two germline ends. The chain's CDR3 is CASRAGIGSPLHF. The CDR3 region has the DNA TGTGCCAGCAGGGCCGGGATTGGTTCACCCCTCCACTTT.

The rearrangement joins TRBV7-2 to TRBJ1-2, with 9 bases identical to TRBD1. The CDR3 is 15 amino acids. Trimming at V came to 4 bases and at J to 8 bases, leaving 11 bases not matched to a gene. The germline CDR1 and CDR2 sequences are SGHTA and FQGNSA. The CDR3: CASSSGLGQGHGYTF. In DNA, the CDR3 is TGTGCCAGCAGCTCCGGACTGGGACAGGGACACGGCTACACCTTC. The full variable domain, rest sourced from reference TRBV7-2 and TRBJ1-2, is GAGVSQSPSNKVTEKGKDVELRCDPISGHTALYWYRQSLGQGLEFLIYFQGNSAPDKSGLPSDRFSAERTGGSVSTLTIQRTQQEDSAVYLCASSSGLGQGHGYTFGSGTRLTVV.

The chain uses TRBV21-1 and TRBJ1-2; the table's D call TRBD1 went unverified against the DNA. TRBV21-1 is noted as a pseudogene. The CDR3 has 16 amino acids. CDR3 nucleotide sequence: TGTGCCACCGTCAAAGGTTCCAGGGGGACTAACTATGGCTACACCTTC. The encoded protein is CATVKGSRGTNYGYTF.

V and J are TRBV4-3 and TRBJ1-2; 7 positions match TRBD1. The CDR3 is made up of 13 amino acids. Germline V gene lookup returns CDR1 LGHNA and CDR2 YSLEER. Losses at the gene ends were 4 bases for V and 8 bases for J; bases not matched to a gene: 7. The CDR3 nucleotides are TGCGCCAGCAGCCCAGACAGGGCTGAGGGCTACACCTTC. Its translation is CASSPDRAEGYTF.

The chain combines TRBV5-4 with TRBJ2-1; TRBD2 aligns across 7 bases. V was pared by 4 bases and J by 3 bases, with 10 bases of the junction left unmatched. This CDR3 has 16 residues. The germline V gene encodes CDR1 SGHNT and CDR2 YYREEE (reference sequence). The CDR3 spells CASSQSSGVGYNEQFF. The CDR3 DNA is TGTGCCAGCAGCCAATCCAGCGGGGTAGGCTACAATGAGCAGTTCTTC.

The chain is built from TRBV29-1 and TRBJ1-4; D call uncertain. The CDR3 is made up of 13 amino acids. The germline CDR1 and CDR2 sequences are SQVTM and ANQGSEA. V lost 3 bases and J lost 3, with 8 bases in between. CDR3 bases: TGCAGCGTTGATAACGGAGCTAATGAAAAACTGTTTTTT. Amino acids: CSVDNGANEKLFF. The whole variable domain, filled in from reference TRBV29-1 and TRBJ1-4, reads SAVISQKPSRDICQRGTSLTIQCQVDSQVTMMFWYRQQPGQSLTLIATANQGSEATYESGFVIDKFPISRPNLTFSTLTVSNMSPEDSSIYLCSVDNGANEKLFFGSGTQLSVL.

The chain links TRBV6-1 to TRBJ1-6, with no clear D. The CDR3 loop spans 12 amino acids. In germline, CDR1 is MNHNS, CDR2 SASEGT. The germline V and J ends were trimmed by 3 bases and 6 bases, with 3 bases remaining between them. The CDR3 reads CASSDGNSPLHF. In nucleotides, the CDR3 is TGTGCCAGCAGTGACGGTAATTCACCCCTCCACTTT.

The rearrangement joins TRBV6-1 to TRBJ1-3; no clear D. This CDR3 has 16 amino acids. Germline lookup yields CDR1 MNHNS and CDR2 SASEGT. The V and J ends lost 3 bases and 0 bases respectively, with 12 bases between them. CDR3 DNA: TGTGCCAGCAGTGAGGGTGTTGGACTCTCTGGAAACACCATATATTTT. Encoded protein: CASSEGVGLSGNTIYF.

The rearrangement links TRBV25-1 to TRBJ1-1; D may be TRBD1 (6 bases). This CDR3 is 13 amino acids long. Germline CDR1 is MGHDK and CDR2 is SYGVNS. V lost 6 bases, J lost 8 bases, and 16 bases lay in between. As DNA, the CDR3 is TGTGCCAGCAGCAAGACGGGGGCTGGCGAAGCTTTCTTT. Translation: CASSKTGAGEAFF.

This chain links TRBV6-2 or TRBV6-3 with TRBJ2-3; unclear D gene. Trimming cost V 3 bases and J 6 bases, with 13 bases left between them. Germline loops: CDR1 MNHEY, CDR2 SVGEGT. The CDR3 extends over 14 amino acids. The CDR3 loop reads CASSYRPPADTQYF. DNA of the CDR3: TGTGCCAGCAGTTATAGACCTCCGGCGGATACGCAGTATTTT.

The CDR3 bases are TGCGCCAGCACTAGTCAAACAGAGGCCCCCTCCTACGAGCAGTACTTC. Its protein is CASTSQTEAPSYEQYF. The chain employs TRBV5-1 and TRBJ2-7; D is uncertain. This CDR3 is built from 16 residues. Trimming took off 6 bases at V and 0 bases at J, with 19 bases between the two ends. Germline assignment: CDR1 SGHRS and CDR2 YFSETQ.

The chain carries TRBV10-2 and TRBJ1-4, with D uncertain. V was trimmed by 8 bases and J by 1 base, leaving 14 bases between them. The CDR3 covers 15 residues. The V gene's germline CDR1 is WSHSY and CDR2 SAAADI. The CDR3 DNA is TGCGCCAGCCTCGACTACGGTAGAACTAATGAAAAACTGTTTTTT. As protein: CASLDYGRTNEKLFF.

This chain uses TRBV12-3 or TRBV12-4 with TRBJ1-5; D gene unclear. Trimming pared 8 bases from V and 3 bases from J, leaving 11 bases between. This CDR3 comprises 13 residues. CDR3 coding DNA: TGTGCCAGCCAAACCGGGGACAATCAGCCCCAGCATTTT. This codes for CASQTGDNQPQHF.

The chain recombines TRBV19 with TRBJ1-2; D is perhaps TRBD1 (5 bases). V was trimmed by 3 bases and J by 7 bases, leaving 15 bases between them. This CDR3 is built from 14 residues. The germline gives CDR1 LNHDA, CDR2 SQIVND (reference sequence). This CDR3 is CASSIVGVESGYTF. CDR3 nucleotides: TGTGCCAGTAGTATCGTAGGGGTGGAGAGTGGCTACACCTTC.

This clone was found once. The chain uses TRBV6-2 or TRBV6-3 and TRBJ1-2, with 10 bases fitting TRBD1. Germline-derived CDR1 and CDR2 are MNHEY and SVGEGT. The CDR3 is 13 amino acids. Trimming removed 5 bases from V and 7 bases from J; junction bases left unmatched: 4. The CDR3 DNA sequence: TGTGCCAGCAGTCTCGACAGGGGGCTTGGCTACACCTTC. As protein: CASSLDRGLGYTF.

This clone has just a few counts. The gene calls are TRBV10-1 and TRBJ1-4; no firm D call. V lost 0 bases to trimming and J lost 8 bases, with 13 bases between them. Germline CDR1 reads WNHNN; CDR2 reads SYGVQD (reference sequence). This CDR3 comprises 15 residues. CDR3 region: CASSESWGVGEKLFF. In nucleotides, the CDR3 is TGCGCCAGCAGTGAGTCCTGGGGAGTAGGAGAAAAACTGTTTTTT.

The chain recombines TRBV6-1 with TRBJ1-2; 11 bases map to TRBD1. The CDR3 spans 17 residues. Germline-derived CDR1 and CDR2 are MNHNS and SASEGT. V lost 4 bases and J lost 2; bases outside the gene matches: 9. The CDR3 reads CASSADRGRAANYGYTF. The CDR3 nucleotides are TGTGCCAGCAGTGCGGACAGGGGGCGGGCCGCCAACTATGGCTACACCTTC.

The rearrangement links TRBV27 to TRBJ1-1, with no clear D. The germline CDR1 and CDR2 sequences are MNHEY and SMNVEV (reference sequence). V was shortened by 3 bases and J by 6 bases, with 17 bases between the two germline ends. CDR3 length equals 15 residues. CDR3 sequence: CASSFSPAATAEAFF. In DNA form, the CDR3 reads TGTGCCAGCAGTTTCTCACCGGCTGCCACCGCTGAAGCTTTCTTT.

This chain connects TRBV4-2 to TRBJ1-2, with TRBD1 matching over 10 bases. Unmatched junction bases numbered 10, after V lost 1 base and J lost 8 bases. The CDR3 totals 16 residues. Germline-derived CDR1 and CDR2 are LGHNA and YNFKEQ. The CDR3 loop reads CASSQVSGQGMEGYTF. The CDR3 DNA sequence: TGTGCCAGCAGCCAAGTCTCGGGACAGGGGATGGAGGGCTACACCTTC.